These 19 T cell receptor beta chains came from one sample sequenced in a study of shared clonotypes between healthy human individuals. The data were produced by immunoSEQ multiplex PCR, yet TCRdb's version contains in-frame clones alone and is incomplete. The sample carries more than 1,200,000 clones, approximately 98.5% recorded once. The sequenced sample was naive CD4+ T cells sorted from blood. Subset in this sample: CD45RA+ positively selected. The receptors were gathered from a man under 40 in good health.

V and J are TRBV2 and TRBJ1-2, with 9 nucleotides matching TRBD1. Germline trimming cut 7 bases from V and 4 bases from J; bases unmatched to any gene: 7. CDR1 is SNHLY, CDR2 FYNNEI, per germline. This CDR3 region has 14 residues. The CDR3 is CASTPGQGVYGYTF. The DNA of the CDR3 is TGTGCCAGCACCCCGGGACAGGGCGTCTATGGCTACACCTTC. The whole variable domain, filled in from reference TRBV2 and TRBJ1-2, reads EPEVTQTPSHQVTQMGQEVILRCVPISNHLYFYWYRQILGQKVEFLVSFYNNEISEKSEIFDDQFSVERPDGSNFTLKIRSTKLEDSAMYFCASTPGQGVYGYTFGSGTRLTVV.

CDR3 amino acids: CASSVGLAGPYEQYF. The CDR3 DNA sequence: TGTGCCAGCAGCGTTGGACTAGCGGGGCCTTACGAGCAGTACTTC. The chain couples TRBV7-2 to TRBJ2-7, with TRBD2 identical over 12 bases. This CDR3 is built from 15 residues. From germline, CDR1 is SGHTA and CDR2 FQGNSA. The J segment lost 4 bases and the V segment lost 5 bases, leaving 6 bases of the junction unmatched.

The rearrangement joins TRBV29-1 to TRBJ2-1; tentative D call: TRBD1 (5 bases). This CDR3 has 15 amino acids. V was clipped by 4 bases and J by 5 bases, with 18 bases between them. Germline CDR1 and CDR2: SQVTM and ANQGSEA. The CDR3 nucleotides are TGCAGCGTTGCCCAGGGCGAGCGCGCGAACAATGAGCAGTTCTTC. Translation gives CSVAQGERANNEQFF.

The chain joins TRBV14 to TRBJ2-2; D possibly uses TRBD1 or TRBD2 (5 bases each). The germline gives CDR1 SGHDN, CDR2 FVKESK. This CDR3 region has 15 residues. Trimming took off 3 bases at V and 4 bases at J, with 12 bases between the two ends. DNA for the CDR3: TGTGCCAGCAGCCAGTATCGGGGCGTCACCGGGGAGCTGTTTTTT. The encoded protein is CASSQYRGVTGELFF.

V and J are TRBV10-3 and TRBJ2-7, with D perhaps being TRBD1 or TRBD2 (9 bases each). CDR1 is ENHRY and CDR2 is SYGVKD in the germline V gene. There are 16 residues in the CDR3. V lost 8 bases to trimming and J lost 2 bases, with 22 bases between them. This chain's CDR3 is CAIGTGRTSEAYEQYF. The DNA of the CDR3 is TGTGCCATCGGGACAGGGAGGACTAGCGAGGCCTACGAGCAGTACTTC.

V is TRBV29-1 and J is TRBJ2-7, with D uncertain. Trimming removed 4 bases from V and 3 bases from J, with 10 bases in between. Per the germline V gene, CDR1 is SQVTM and CDR2 is ANQGSEA. The length of the CDR3 is 12 residues. Here the CDR3 reads CSVVGRYYEQYF. The CDR3 DNA reads as TGCAGCGTTGTAGGCAGGTACTACGAGCAGTACTTC.

V and J are TRBV11-2 and TRBJ1-2; D perhaps matches TRBD1 (5 bases). CDR1 SGHAT and CDR2 FQNNGV come from the germline V gene. The CDR3 contains 15 residues. V lost 4 bases, J lost 8 bases, and 20 bases lay in between. The CDR3 spells CASSYEGLGPKGYTF. The CDR3 DNA sequence: TGTGCCAGCAGCTATGAGGGACTGGGCCCTAAGGGCTACACCTTC.

The chain uses TRBV2 and TRBJ2-3, with TRBD2 identical over 15 bases. The V and J ends lost 1 base and 5 bases, in that order; junction bases with no gene match: 7. The CDR3 contains 18 residues. CDR1 SNHLY and CDR2 FYNNEI come from the germline V gene. The CDR3 DNA follows: TGTGCCAGCAGTGAAGGGGGACTAGCGGGAGGATCTGGAGATACGCAGTATTTT. As protein: CASSEGGLAGGSGDTQYF.

The V gene is TRBV5-1, the J gene TRBJ1-2; no clear D. The germline CDR1 and CDR2 sequences are SGHRS and YFSETQ. V lost 2 bases and J lost 4, with 6 bases in between. CDR3 length: 12 amino acids. The CDR3 sequence: CASSFDSYGYTF. The CDR3 nucleotides are TGCGCCAGCAGCTTTGATAGCTATGGCTACACCTTC.

This clone has just one count. The chain links TRBV7-9 to TRBJ1-1, with D possibly TRBD1 on 6 matching bases. Germline V CDR1 and CDR2: SEHNR, FQNEAQ (reference sequence). This CDR3 has 14 amino acids. V was clipped by 6 bases and J by 2 bases, with 13 bases between them. Written as DNA, the CDR3 is TGTGCCAGCAGAGGAAAACAGGGAAACACTGAAGCTTTCTTT. This codes for CASRGKQGNTEAFF.

J is TRBJ2-7 and V is TRBV5-1, with TRBD2 identical over 14 bases. This CDR3 has 19 amino acids. V lost 0 bases and J lost 0; bases outside the gene matches: 8. Per the germline V gene, CDR1 is SGHRS and CDR2 is YFSETQ. CDR3: CASSLEGTSGSMGSYEQYF. The CDR3 nucleotides read TGCGCCAGCAGCTTGGAGGGGACTAGCGGGAGTATGGGCTCCTACGAGCAGTACTTC.

The chain employs TRBV27 and TRBJ1-3; no reliable D call. The CDR3 has 17 residues. CDR1 MNHEY and CDR2 SMNVEV come from the germline V gene (reference sequence). V lost 0 bases and J lost 4, with 16 bases in between. CDR3 region: CASSLSPPPATGNTIYF. The CDR3 DNA reads TGTGCCAGCAGTTTATCCCCCCCTCCGGCCACGGGAAACACCATATATTTT.

This clone was observed once. The J gene is TRBJ1-2, the V gene TRBV19, with D unclear. Trimming removed 4 bases from V and 0 bases from J, with 9 bases in between. This CDR3 region has 14 residues. Per germline, CDR1 LNHDA and CDR2 SQIVND (reference sequence). CDR3 nucleotide sequence: TGTGCCAGTAGTACCAGCCCAACTAACTATGGCTACACCTTC. Encoded protein: CASSTSPTNYGYTF.

The gene calls are TRBV5-1 and TRBJ1-4; D is unclear. The germline V gene has CDR1 SGHRS and CDR2 YFSETQ. Trimming removed 7 bases from V and 5 bases from J, with 15 bases in between. This CDR3 is built from 14 residues. Written as DNA, the CDR3 is TGCGCCAGCTCCCCGTTCGGCAGAAATGAAAAACTGTTTTTT. Its protein product is CASSPFGRNEKLFF.

This clone was found once. The chain's CDR3 is CASSSTGENEQFF. The CDR3 coding sequence is TGTGCCAGCAGCTCTACAGGGGAGAATGAGCAGTTCTTC. The chain recombines TRBV5-4 with TRBJ2-1, with 7 positions matching TRBD1. The CDR3 spans 13 residues. Germline V gives CDR1 SGHNT, CDR2 YYREEE (reference sequence). The V and J ends lost 3 bases and 7 bases, in that order; junction bases with no gene match: 4.

The V gene is TRBV28, the J gene TRBJ2-7, with D perhaps assigned TRBD1 or TRBD2 (5 bases each). The germline V and J ends were trimmed by 6 bases and 5 bases, with 14 bases remaining between them. CDR3 length equals 13 residues. The V gene's germline CDR1 is MDHEN and CDR2 SYDVKM. Written as DNA, the CDR3 is TGTGCCAGCAGGTATTCGGGGCGGGACGAGCAGTACTTC. Protein product: CASRYSGRDEQYF.

The chain combines TRBV19 with TRBJ2-5; D is unresolved. CDR1 LNHDA and CDR2 SQIVND come from the germline V gene (reference sequence). This CDR3 comprises 15 residues. With 2 bases removed from V and 1 base from J, the gap between germline ends came to 11 bases. The CDR3 DNA reads TGTGCCAGTAGTATAAATGGACGGATCCAAGAGACCCAGTACTTC. Amino acid sequence: CASSINGRIQETQYF.

The V and J genes are TRBV6-1 and TRBJ1-1; D is unresolved. Germline V lookup: CDR1 MNHNS, CDR2 SASEGT. The CDR3 has 13 amino acids. V was shortened by 6 bases and J by 0 bases, with 8 bases between the two germline ends. The CDR3 nucleotides are TGTGCCAGCAGAAGTAAAATGAACACTGAAGCTTTCTTT. The encoded protein is CASRSKMNTEAFF.

This rearrangement joins TRBV5-1 to TRBJ2-6, with D perhaps TRBD1 or TRBD2 (5 bases each). V was cut by 1 base and J by 2 bases, with 16 bases left in between. The germline gives CDR1 SGHRS, CDR2 YFSETQ. The CDR3 is made up of 18 amino acids. Here the CDR3 reads CASSLIGTFSPGANVLTF. As DNA, the CDR3 is TGCGCCAGCAGCTTGATAGGGACGTTCTCGCCTGGGGCCAACGTCCTGACTTTC.